This passage covers 18 T cell receptor beta chains from one sample sequenced in a study of blood T cell repertoires in COVID-19. This table comes from immunoSEQ multiplex PCR, and its TCRdb copy is limited to in-frame clones, with some not included. The sample carries over 85,000 clones, roughly 79% recorded once. Sequencing used peripheral blood. These receptors were collected from an elderly woman with active or convalescent COVID-19.

V and J are TRBV5-4 and TRBJ2-5, with 11 bases identical to TRBD2. The CDR3 is 17 residues long. V shed 4 bases and J 2 bases; nucleotides not matched to a gene: 10. Germline V gene data show CDR1 as SGHNT and CDR2 as YYREEE (reference sequence). The CDR3 sequence: CASSRLAGINLQETQYF. CDR3 DNA: TGTGCCAGCAGCCGACTAGCGGGGATTAACCTACAAGAGACCCAGTACTTC.

The chain employs TRBV27 and TRBJ2-3, with TRBD1 identical over 8 bases. V was clipped by 5 bases and J by 1 base; unmatched bases: 2. The germline gives CDR1 MNHEY, CDR2 SMNVEV (reference sequence). This CDR3 region has 14 residues. The CDR3 spells CASSQDRGTDTQYF. DNA for the CDR3: TGTGCCAGCAGTCAGGACAGGGGCACAGATACGCAGTATTTT.

This clone has only one observation. The CDR3 sequence is CAIRPGQAIEQFF. In DNA, the CDR3 is TGTGCCATCAGACCGGGACAAGCTATTGAGCAGTTCTTC. This chain joins TRBV10-3 and TRBJ2-1; possibly TRBD1 for D (6 bases). Trimming cost V 6 bases and J 9 bases, with 15 bases left between them. Germline values: CDR1 ENHRY, CDR2 SYGVKD. The CDR3 has 13 residues.

In this sample, this clone turned up once. This rearrangement joins TRBV27 to TRBJ2-1, with 7 nucleotides matching TRBD2. CDR1 is MNHEY, CDR2 SMNVEV, per germline (reference sequence). The CDR3 spans 14 residues. With V trimmed by 4 bases and J by 5 bases, 5 bases remained unmatched. This chain's CDR3 is CASSSSSGNNEQFF. In DNA form, the CDR3 reads TGTGCCAGCAGTTCCTCTAGCGGAAACAATGAGCAGTTCTTC.

The chain couples TRBV11-3 to TRBJ2-1, with unresolved D. The CDR3 has 13 amino acids. Germline CDR1 SGHNT, CDR2 YENEEA. Between the trimmed V and J ends, which lost 5 bases and 2 bases, there was a span of 7 bases. The chain's CDR3 is CASSKTTYNEQFF. DNA for the CDR3: TGTGCCAGCAGCAAAACTACCTACAATGAGCAGTTCTTC.

The V and J genes are TRBV2 and TRBJ1-2; no reliable D call. Germline V gene lookup returns CDR1 SNHLY and CDR2 FYNNEI. This CDR3 is built from 11 residues. The V end was cut by 4 bases, the J end by 5 bases, with 5 bases between. DNA for the CDR3: TGTGCCAGCAGTGCTGTGTATGGCTACACCTTC. Translating it yields CASSAVYGYTF.

This clone appeared a few times. CDR3 sequence: CASSLLAGVPYNEQFF. For the CDR3, the DNA is TGTGCCAGCAGCTTACTAGCGGGAGTCCCCTACAATGAGCAGTTCTTC. The chain uses TRBV7-8 and TRBJ2-1, with 10 bases lining up with TRBD2. This CDR3 spans 16 amino acids. Losses at the gene ends were 2 bases for V and 2 bases for J; bases not matched to a gene: 3. Looked up from germline, CDR1 is SGHVS and CDR2 is FQNEAQ.

V usage is TRBV5-4 and J usage is TRBJ2-7; TRBD2 matches at 10 bases. Germline V gene sequence: CDR1 SGHNT, CDR2 YYREEE (reference sequence). The CDR3 spans 16 residues. V shed 0 bases, J shed 5 bases, and the junction held 8 bases outside the gene matches. CDR3 sequence: CASSLGAAGGPDEQYF. CDR3 bases: TGTGCCAGCAGCTTGGGGGCAGCGGGAGGGCCTGACGAGCAGTACTTC.

This chain links TRBV27 with TRBJ1-5; D is possibly TRBD1 (6 bases). The CDR3 loop spans 14 amino acids. Per the germline V gene, CDR1 is MNHEY and CDR2 is SMNVEV (reference sequence). The germline V and J ends were trimmed by 4 bases and 7 bases, with 14 bases remaining between them. As DNA, the CDR3 is TGTGCCAGCAGTTACACAGGGTTGGGGCAGCCCCAGCATTTT. This codes for CASSYTGLGQPQHF.

The rearrangement joins TRBV20-1 to TRBJ2-3; D is uncertain. Trimming left V 8 bases short and J 11 bases short, with 17 bases between. CDR3 size: 11 residues. Per the germline V gene, CDR1 is DFQATT and CDR2 is SNEGSKA (reference sequence). CDR3 region: CSTYEGRGQYF. The CDR3 DNA is TGCAGTACCTACGAAGGAAGAGGGCAGTATTTT.

The genes are TRBV4-3 and TRBJ1-6; 10 bases line up with TRBD1. After removal of 6 bases from V and 10 bases from J, the junction contained 9 bases not matched to a gene. In germline, CDR1 is LGHNA, CDR2 YSLEER. The CDR3 has 15 amino acids. The CDR3 is CASSQTGGEGSPLHF. CDR3 nucleotides: TGCGCCAGCAGTCAGACAGGGGGCGAGGGGTCACCCCTCCACTTT.

This chain uses TRBV11-2 with TRBJ2-1; tentative D call: TRBD1 (6 bases). The germline V gene encodes CDR1 SGHAT and CDR2 FQNNGV. The germline V and J ends were trimmed by 5 bases and 2 bases, with 7 bases remaining between them. The CDR3 spans 13 residues. The CDR3 spells CASSPGAYNEQFF. CDR3 sequence (DNA): TGTGCCAGCAGCCCAGGGGCCTACAATGAGCAGTTCTTC. Together with reference TRBV11-2 and TRBJ2-1, the CDR3 gives the full variable domain: EAGVAQSPRYKIIEKRQSVAFWCNPISGHATLYWYQQILGQGPKLLIQFQNNGVVDDSQLPKDRFSAERLKGVDSTLKIQPAKLEDSAVYLCASSPGAYNEQFFGPGTRLTVL.

This clone came up a few times. The chain combines TRBV4-3 with TRBJ1-2; D remains ambiguous. Germline V lookup: CDR1 LGHNA, CDR2 YSLEER. There are 19 residues in the CDR3. The ends were cut back, 0 bases at V and 4 bases at J, with 24 bases in the middle. The CDR3 DNA reads as TGCGCCAGCAGCCAAGATACTTTAGGCAGTCCCCCAAGGAGCTATGGCTACACCTTC. It translates to CASSQDTLGSPPRSYGYTF.

This sequence joins TRBV29-1 and TRBJ1-2, with 10 bases matching TRBD1. This CDR3 has 14 residues. V was clipped by 0 bases and J by 6 bases; unmatched bases: 4. Germline assignment: CDR1 SQVTM and CDR2 ANQGSEA. The CDR3 nucleotides read TGCAGCGTTGAAGATCAAGACAGGGGGCATGGCTACACCTTC. Translated: CSVEDQDRGHGYTF. Supplemented by reference TRBV29-1 and TRBJ1-2, the full variable domain reads SAVISQKPSRDICQRGTSLTIQCQVDSQVTMMFWYRQQPGQSLTLIATANQGSEATYESGFVIDKFPISRPNLTFSTLTVSNMSPEDSSIYLCSVEDQDRGHGYTFGSGTRLTVV.

The chain is built from TRBV27 and TRBJ2-5; maybe TRBD1 (5 bases). CDR3 length: 14 residues. Trimming took off 5 bases at V and 5 bases at J, with 15 bases between the two ends. In germline, CDR1 is MNHEY, CDR2 SMNVEV (reference sequence). DNA of the CDR3: TGTGCCAGCAGTCCAGGGAATGGTAGGGAGACCCAGTACTTC. Its translation: CASSPGNGRETQYF.

This clone was seen a handful of times. V is TRBV11-3 and J is TRBJ2-3; D may be TRBD2 (6 bases). Germline CDR1 reads SGHNT; CDR2 reads YENEEA. The V and J ends lost 1 base and 5 bases respectively, with 7 bases between them. CDR3 length equals 13 residues. The chain's CDR3 is CASSLGRGDTQYF. The CDR3 bases are TGTGCCAGCAGCTTAGGGCGGGGAGATACGCAGTATTTT.

As concerns this clone: Other DNA sequences of this sample code for an identical CDR3. The V gene is TRBV30, the J gene TRBJ2-5; TRBD2 is a possible D gene (5 bases). V was cut by 0 bases and J by 5 bases, with 7 bases left in between. This CDR3 is 12 amino acids long. CDR1 is GTSNPN and CDR2 is SVGIG in the germline V gene (reference sequence). CDR3 protein: CAWSVLAETQYF. The CDR3 region has the DNA TGTGCCTGGAGTGTATTAGCGGAGACCCAGTACTTC.

V and J are TRBV5-1 and TRBJ2-7; D gene uncertain. Germline V lookup: CDR1 SGHRS, CDR2 YFSETQ. The CDR3 contains 13 residues. The V gene lost 0 bases and the J gene lost 3 bases, with 7 bases spanning the gap. In nucleotides, the CDR3 is TGCGCCAGCAGCTTGGGACTGATCTACGAGCAGTACTTC. It yields the protein CASSLGLIYEQYF.